This note documents a single T cell receptor beta chain sequence. Which antigen it targets is not known. Per-base quality was not reported, and no clone a single base away is much larger than it. Inclusive of the bounding cysteine and phenylalanine, the CDR3 is 17 residues long. Only the CDR3 part of the read is kept: 51 bases, read in frame from the first base. According to the germline V gene, CDR1 reads MNHNS and CDR2 reads SASEGT. Trimming takes 4 bases from V and 0 bases from J, and the germline ends sit 18 bases apart. CD8 naive samples consisted of CD45RO-negative cells that were positively selected for CCR7, yielding a CD45RA+CCR7+ population without TemRA cells. The donors were healthy, HIV-negative adults who had no recently reported acute infections or vaccinations. Every donor was a Caucasian adult residing in Nashville, Tennessee, USA. Blood was obtained by leukapheresis, after which PBMCs were separated by Ficoll-Histopaque density gradient centrifugation and cryopreserved in liquid nitrogen vapor phase. Purity and quantity of every magnetically sorted T cell population were checked by analytical flow cytometry. Genomic DNA was isolated from every sorted fraction and measured by UV absorbance on a Nanodrop 2000c.

The entry originates in a study of shared clonotypes between healthy human individuals (dated by TCRdb to about 2020). For the study in its entirety: Three men and two women, aged 18 to 49 years, made up the cohort. For each donor, CD4 naive and CD4 memory were each run on three plates, CD8 naive on two plates, and CD8 memory on one plate. To estimate repertoire size and how much clonotype sharing occurs between individuals, the study deeply sequenced the blood TCR repertoires of five healthy adults. To increase sequencing depth and limit assay-specific biases, TCR repertoire library preparation and sequencing were carried out by different laboratories using diverse techniques. Each donor's leukapheresis produced roughly between roughly 0.94 and 9.5 billion PBMCs. Points the paper makes about the study in general: Pairwise subsampling led to the expectation that sequencing depth would affect the degree of clonotype sharing among donors. Clonotypes shared by all four sorted-subset donors showed higher generation probabilities than non-shared clonotypes. About 5% of naive CD4, 3% to 3.5% of naive CD8, approximately 2.2% of memory CD4, and 0.4% of memory CD8 clonotypes were shared across a few donors. Estimated clonotype richness was generally larger for naive than for memory subsets. Even with the large sequencing depth, rarefaction of the sorted-subset datasets indicated that sequencing was incomplete. Sampling was limited to blood, and TCR repertoires in tissue likely differ from TCR repertoires in blood. Because the study included a small number of donors, the genetic and exposure-history diversity represented was limited.

TCR CDR3 regions were amplified from genomic DNA by multiplex PCR using the deep immunoSEQ assay. Genomic DNA extracted from each cell subset was distributed evenly over all wells of several immunoSEQ 96-well plates, and each plate served as one replicate. For sorted subsets, 200 ng of genomic DNA, equivalent to roughly 30,000 T cell genomes, went into each replicate PCR. Purified libraries were quantified with a Qubit 3.0 fluorometer, sized on a Bioanalyzer 2100, and re-quantified with the KAPA Library Quantification kit. Every immunoSEQ 96-well plate was sequenced on a separate single-read 150-cycle Illumina NextSeq 550 flow cell. Turning to the authors' computational methods: Because the immunoSEQ output held only junctional sequences and lacked quality scores, the filtering could not match the filtering applied to full-length reads. To assign V/J genes and CDR3, sequences were annotated against IMGT germline references using PyIR, a Python wrapper for IgBLAST v1.9. Reads were filtered out if the reads had weak V/J assignments (E-value above 1e-6), no CDR3, stop codons, out-of-frame junctions, or ambiguous translated residues. V3J clonotypes were defined as sequences sharing an identical inferred V gene, J gene, and CDR3 amino acid sequence. The percentage overlap between two repertoires was calculated by dividing the number of shared unique clonotypes by the size of the smaller repertoire. RTK rarefaction, the Chao1 estimator, and Recon v2.1 estimates of unobserved clonotypes were used to assess repertoire richness. For all TCRbeta clonotypes obtained by the gDNA method from a handful of donors, generation probabilities were computed with OLGA. Sourced from immuneACCESS, this table was stored by TCRdb with only in-frame sequences that have V and J called. A share of the clones is absent; for the studies checked, an unresolved V gene accounts for under half, and the remainder has no known explanation. V, J and clone size were drawn from that table, and D and trimming were deduced from the DNA. Recorded for this sample are around 1.9 million clones; around 93% of them occurred a single time. 1.5% to 2% of the sample is taken by the ten largest.

Source material: naive CD8+ T cells from PBMCs. The sample's cell subset or site label is to be understood as: CD45RA+CCR7+. Here the chain combines TRBV6-1 and TRBJ1-1; the D gene identity is not certain. The clonotype was recovered from a man younger than 35 in good health. Some clones in this sample may be carry-over from other donors' samples. In nucleotides, the sequence is TGTGCCAGCAGTGCCCTACCCCGGGGATTTATGAACACTGAAGCTTTCTTT. Translation gives CASSALPRGFMNTEAFF.